This T cell receptor beta chain was recovered during a study of identical twins. The study's findings and limits: It was cross-sectional statistical analysis, not following the same donors, that the conclusions relied on.

The germline gives CDR1 MGHRA, CDR2 YSYEKL. V gave up 1 base and J gave up 2 bases, with 12 bases separating them. CDR3 size: 15 residues. Details on this clonotype: The antigen is not known.

Template switching introduced a universal primer site, and the cDNA bore unique molecular identifiers. TCRdb recomputed calls from the 5' RACE reads with MiXCR, one row per CDR3 protein. Among some 1,700,000 distinct CDR3 sequences listed, about 30% were seen once. The sample consisted of cord blood. The chain couples TRBV4-1 to TRBJ2-7; possible D gene TRBD2, 6 bases. The TCR was taken from a newborn girl in good health. The CDR3 bases are TGCGCCAGCAGCCAAGTTGGTCGGGAGACCTACGAGCAGTACTTC. This translates into CASSQVGRETYEQYF.